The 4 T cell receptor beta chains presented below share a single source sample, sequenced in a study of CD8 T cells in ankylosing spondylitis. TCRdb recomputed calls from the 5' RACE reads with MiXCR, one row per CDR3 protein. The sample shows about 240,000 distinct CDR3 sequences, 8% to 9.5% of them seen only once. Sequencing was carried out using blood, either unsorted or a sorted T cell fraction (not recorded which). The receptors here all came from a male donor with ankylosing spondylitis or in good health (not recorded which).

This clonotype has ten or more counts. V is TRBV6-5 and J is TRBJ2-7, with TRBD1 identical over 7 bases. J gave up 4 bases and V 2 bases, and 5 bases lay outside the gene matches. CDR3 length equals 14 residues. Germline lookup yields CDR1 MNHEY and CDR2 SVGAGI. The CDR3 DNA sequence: TGTGCCAGCAGTTACGGGACAGACTTTTACGAGCAGTACTTC. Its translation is CASSYGTDFYEQYF.

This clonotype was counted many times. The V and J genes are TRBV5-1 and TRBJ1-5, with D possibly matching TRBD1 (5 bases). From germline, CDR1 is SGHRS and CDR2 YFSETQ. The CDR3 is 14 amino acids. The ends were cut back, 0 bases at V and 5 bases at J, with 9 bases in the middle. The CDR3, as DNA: TGCGCCAGCAGCTTGGAGCGGGGGGATCAGCCCCAGCATTTT. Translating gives CASSLERGDQPQHF. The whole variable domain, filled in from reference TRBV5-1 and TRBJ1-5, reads KAGVTQTPRYLIKTRGQQVTLSCSPISGHRSVSWYQQTPGQGLQFLFEYFSETQRNKGNFPGRFSGRQFSNSRSEMNVSTLELGDSALYLCASSLERGDQPQHFGDGTRLSIL.

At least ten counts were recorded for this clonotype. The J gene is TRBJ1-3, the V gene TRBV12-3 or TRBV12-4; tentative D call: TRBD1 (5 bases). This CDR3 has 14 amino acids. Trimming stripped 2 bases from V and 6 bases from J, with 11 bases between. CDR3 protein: CASSLPQGVNTIYF. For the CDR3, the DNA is TGTGCCAGCAGTTTACCCCAGGGCGTAAACACCATATATTTT.

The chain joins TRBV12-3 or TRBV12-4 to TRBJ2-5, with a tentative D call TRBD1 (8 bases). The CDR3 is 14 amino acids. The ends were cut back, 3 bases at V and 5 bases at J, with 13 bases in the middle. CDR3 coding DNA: TGTGCCAGCAGTTTCGGACAGGGAGGGGAGACCCAGTACTTC. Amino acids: CASSFGQGGETQYF.